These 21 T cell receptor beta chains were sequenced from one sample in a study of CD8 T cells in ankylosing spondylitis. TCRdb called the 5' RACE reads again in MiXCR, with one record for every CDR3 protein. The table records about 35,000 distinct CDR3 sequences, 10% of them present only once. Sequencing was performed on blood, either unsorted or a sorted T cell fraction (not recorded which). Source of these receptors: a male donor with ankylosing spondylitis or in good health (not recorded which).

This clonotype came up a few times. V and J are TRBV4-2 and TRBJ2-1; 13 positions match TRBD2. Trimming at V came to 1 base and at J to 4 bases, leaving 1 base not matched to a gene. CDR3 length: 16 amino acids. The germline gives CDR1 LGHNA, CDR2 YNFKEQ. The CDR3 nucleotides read TGTGCCAGCAGCCAAGGGACTAGCGGGAGTTACAATGAGCAGTTCTTC. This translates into CASSQGTSGSYNEQFF.

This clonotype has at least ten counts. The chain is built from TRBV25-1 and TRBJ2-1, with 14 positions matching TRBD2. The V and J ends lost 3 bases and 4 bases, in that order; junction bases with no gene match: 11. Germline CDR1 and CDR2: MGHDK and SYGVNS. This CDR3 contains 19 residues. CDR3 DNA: TGTGCCAGCAGTGATGCGGGGACCGGGACTAGCGGGGGATACAATGAGCAGTTCTTC. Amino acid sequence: CASSDAGTGTSGGYNEQFF. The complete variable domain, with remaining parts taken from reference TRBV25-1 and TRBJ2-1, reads EADIYQTPRYLVIGTGKKITLECSQTMGHDKMYWYQQDPGMELHLIHYSYGVNSTEKGDLSSESTVSRIRTEHFPLTLESARPSHTSQYLCASSDAGTGTSGGYNEQFFGPGTRLTVL.

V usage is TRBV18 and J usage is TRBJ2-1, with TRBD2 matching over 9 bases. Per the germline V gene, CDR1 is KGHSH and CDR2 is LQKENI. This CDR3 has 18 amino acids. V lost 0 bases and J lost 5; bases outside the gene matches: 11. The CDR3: CASSPPGQAGGPNNEQFF. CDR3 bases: TGTGCCAGCTCACCACCGGGACAAGCGGGAGGCCCCAACAATGAGCAGTTCTTC.

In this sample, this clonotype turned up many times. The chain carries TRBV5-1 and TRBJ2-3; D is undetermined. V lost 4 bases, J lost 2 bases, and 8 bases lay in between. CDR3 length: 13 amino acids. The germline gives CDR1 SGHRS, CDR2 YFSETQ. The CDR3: CASSRTYTDTQYF. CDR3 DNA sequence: TGCGCCAGCAGCCGGACGTACACAGATACGCAGTATTTT.

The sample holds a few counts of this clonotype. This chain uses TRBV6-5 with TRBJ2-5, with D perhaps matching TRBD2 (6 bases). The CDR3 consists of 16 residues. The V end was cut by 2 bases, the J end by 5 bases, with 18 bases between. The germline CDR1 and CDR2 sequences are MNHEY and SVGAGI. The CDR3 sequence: CASSYAPGLLKETQYF. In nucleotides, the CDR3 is TGTGCCAGCAGTTACGCTCCGGGACTCCTGAAGGAGACCCAGTACTTC.

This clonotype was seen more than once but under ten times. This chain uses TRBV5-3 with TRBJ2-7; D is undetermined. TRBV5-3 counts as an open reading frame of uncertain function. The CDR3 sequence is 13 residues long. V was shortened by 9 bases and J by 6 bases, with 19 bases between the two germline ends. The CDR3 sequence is CAIGPGQPCEQYF. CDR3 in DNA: TGTGCCATCGGCCCCGGGCAGCCCTGCGAGCAGTACTTC.

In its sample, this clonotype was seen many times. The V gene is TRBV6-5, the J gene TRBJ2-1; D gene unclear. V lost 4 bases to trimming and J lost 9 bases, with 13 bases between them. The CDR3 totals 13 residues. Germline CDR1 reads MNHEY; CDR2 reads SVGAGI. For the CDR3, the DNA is TGTGCCAGCAGTTTACTTAGAGTGGCTGAGCAGTTCTTC. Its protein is CASSLLRVAEQFF.

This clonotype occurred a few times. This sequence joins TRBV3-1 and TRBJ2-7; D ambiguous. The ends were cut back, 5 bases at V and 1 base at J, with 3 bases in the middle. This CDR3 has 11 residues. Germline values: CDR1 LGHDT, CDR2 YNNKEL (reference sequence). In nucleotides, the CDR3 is TGTGCCAGCAGCGCGTCCTACGAGCAGTACTTC. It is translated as CASSASYEQYF.

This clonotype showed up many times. In nucleotides, the CDR3 is TGTGCCAGCAGCTTAGGGATCGGTTTAGTCACAGATACGCAGTATTTT. The encoded protein is CASSLGIGLVTDTQYF. The gene calls are TRBV11-2 and TRBJ2-3, with D hard to call. V lost 1 base, J lost 2 bases, and 13 bases lay in between. This CDR3 region has 16 residues. Germline V gene lookup returns CDR1 SGHAT and CDR2 FQNNGV.

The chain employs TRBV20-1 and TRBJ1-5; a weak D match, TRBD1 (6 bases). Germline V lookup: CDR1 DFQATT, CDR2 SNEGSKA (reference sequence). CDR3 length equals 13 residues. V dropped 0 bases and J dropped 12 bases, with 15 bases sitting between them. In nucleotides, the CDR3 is TGCAGTGCTAGAGATTTAGGGGGAAGCGGCCAGCATTTT. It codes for CSARDLGGSGQHF.

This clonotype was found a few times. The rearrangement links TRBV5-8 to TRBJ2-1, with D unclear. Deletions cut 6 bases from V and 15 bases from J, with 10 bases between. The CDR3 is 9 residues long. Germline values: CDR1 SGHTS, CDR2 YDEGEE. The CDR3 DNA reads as TGTGCCAGCACCCGCCACCGGTTCTTC. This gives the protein CASTRHRFF.

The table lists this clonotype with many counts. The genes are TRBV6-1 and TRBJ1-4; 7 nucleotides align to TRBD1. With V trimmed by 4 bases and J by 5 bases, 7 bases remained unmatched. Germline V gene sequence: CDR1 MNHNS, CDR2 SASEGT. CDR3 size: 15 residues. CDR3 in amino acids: CASSVITGANEKLFF. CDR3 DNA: TGTGCCAGCAGTGTGATTACAGGGGCGAATGAAAAACTGTTTTTT.

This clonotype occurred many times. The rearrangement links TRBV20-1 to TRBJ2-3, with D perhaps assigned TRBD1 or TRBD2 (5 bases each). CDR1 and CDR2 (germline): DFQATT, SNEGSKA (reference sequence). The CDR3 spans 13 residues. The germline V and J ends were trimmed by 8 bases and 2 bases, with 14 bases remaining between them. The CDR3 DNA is TGCAGTACTTCGAGGGACCTCACAGATACGCAGTATTTT. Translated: CSTSRDLTDTQYF.

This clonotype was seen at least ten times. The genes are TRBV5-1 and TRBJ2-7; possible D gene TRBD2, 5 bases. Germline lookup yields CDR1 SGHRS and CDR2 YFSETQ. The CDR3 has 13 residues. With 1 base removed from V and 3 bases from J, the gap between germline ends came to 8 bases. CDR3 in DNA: TGCGCCAGCAGCTTGCGGGCGGGCTACGAGCAGTACTTC. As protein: CASSLRAGYEQYF.

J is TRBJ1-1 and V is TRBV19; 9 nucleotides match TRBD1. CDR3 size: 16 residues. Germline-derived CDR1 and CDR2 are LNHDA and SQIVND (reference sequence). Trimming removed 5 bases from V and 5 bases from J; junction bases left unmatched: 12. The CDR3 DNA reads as TGTGCCAGTAGTCGAATCCTCGGGACAGGGAGAACTGAAGCTTTCTTT. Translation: CASSRILGTGRTEAFF.

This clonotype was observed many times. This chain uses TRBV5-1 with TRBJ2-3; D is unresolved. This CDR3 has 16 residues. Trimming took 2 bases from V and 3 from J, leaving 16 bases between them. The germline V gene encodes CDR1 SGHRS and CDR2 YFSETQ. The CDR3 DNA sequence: TGCGCCAGCAGCTTTGGTAAAACCGGAACAACAGATACGCAGTATTTT. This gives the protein CASSFGKTGTTDTQYF.

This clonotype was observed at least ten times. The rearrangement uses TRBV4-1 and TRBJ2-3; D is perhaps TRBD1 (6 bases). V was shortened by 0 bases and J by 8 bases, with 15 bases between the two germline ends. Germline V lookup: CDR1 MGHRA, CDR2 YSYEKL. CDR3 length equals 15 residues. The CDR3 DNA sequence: TGCGCCAGCAGCCAAGATGACAGGACTCTTGGTACGCAGTATTTT. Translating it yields CASSQDDRTLGTQYF.

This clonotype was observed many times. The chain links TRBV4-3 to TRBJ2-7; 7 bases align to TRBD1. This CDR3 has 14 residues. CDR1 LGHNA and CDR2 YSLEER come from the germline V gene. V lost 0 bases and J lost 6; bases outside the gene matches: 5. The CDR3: CASSQDTGVAEQYF. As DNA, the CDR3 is TGCGCCAGCAGCCAAGATACAGGGGTCGCCGAGCAGTACTTC.

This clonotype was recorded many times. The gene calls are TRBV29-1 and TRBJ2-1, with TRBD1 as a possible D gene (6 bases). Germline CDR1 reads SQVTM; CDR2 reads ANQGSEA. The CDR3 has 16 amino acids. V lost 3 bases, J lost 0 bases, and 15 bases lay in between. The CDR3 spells CSVEYPGARSYNEQFF. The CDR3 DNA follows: TGCAGCGTTGAGTATCCAGGGGCCCGCTCCTACAATGAGCAGTTCTTC.

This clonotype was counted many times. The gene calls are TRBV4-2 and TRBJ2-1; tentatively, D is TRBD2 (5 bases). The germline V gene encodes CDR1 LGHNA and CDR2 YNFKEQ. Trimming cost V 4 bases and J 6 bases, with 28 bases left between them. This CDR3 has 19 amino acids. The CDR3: CASSLPFGRQAEGRNEQFF. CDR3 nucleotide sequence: TGTGCCAGCAGCCTCCCCTTTGGAAGGCAGGCCGAGGGTCGCAATGAGCAGTTCTTC.

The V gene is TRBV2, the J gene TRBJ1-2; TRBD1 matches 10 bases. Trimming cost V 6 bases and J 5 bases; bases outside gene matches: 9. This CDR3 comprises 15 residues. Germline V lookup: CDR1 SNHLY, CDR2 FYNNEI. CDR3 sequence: CASRTGTGDLYGYTF. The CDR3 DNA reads TGTGCCAGCAGGACCGGGACAGGGGACCTGTATGGCTACACCTTC.